These 10 T cell receptor beta chains were sequenced from one sample in a study of response to subunit inactivated influenza vaccine (dated by TCRdb to 2016 to 2019). The library relied on RT-PCR. TCRdb records Illumina HiSeq 2500 as the sequencer. Starting from the raw public reads, TCRdb applied fastp trimming at Q25, assembled clones with MiXCR and retained in-frame beta chains. For every CDR3 protein sequence, its rows merge into one entry that carries the most common genes and DNA. The sample profile shows almost 600,000 distinct CDR3 sequences; 11% to 15% of them were found once. The biggest ten clones account for approximately 10% of the sample. The source material was PBMCs from blood, sampled 11 to 12 days after vaccination. These receptors originate from a man in his fifties who received an inactivated influenza vaccine. Donor details come from another sample of the same person, matched by shared clones.

The chain has TRBV2 and TRBJ2-3; D could derive from TRBD1 or TRBD2 (6 bases each). This CDR3 spans 16 amino acids. CDR1 and CDR2 from the germline V gene are SNHLY and FYNNEI. V lost 7 bases to trimming and J lost 4 bases, with 21 bases between them. The CDR3 nucleotides read TGTGCCAGCACGTGGGTCAGTCCGGGGGCCGCAGATACGCAGTATTTT. It yields the protein CASTWVSPGAADTQYF.

This clonotype has more than one count but fewer than ten. An end of the junction differs from the germline gene, which may be a read error. V gene TRBV6-5 combines with J gene TRBJ2-1; 9 nucleotides agree with TRBD1. Germline CDR1 and CDR2: MNHEY and SVGAGI. This CDR3 is built from 12 residues. The CDR3 sequence is CASSYRQGDLLF. The CDR3 DNA is TGTGCCAGCAGTTATCGACAGGGGGACCTGCTCTTC.

The table lists this clonotype with a few counts. The V and J genes are TRBV5-6 and TRBJ1-2; 10 nucleotides match TRBD1. Trimming cost V 4 bases and J 4 bases; bases outside gene matches: 4. The germline CDR1 and CDR2 sequences are SGHDT and YYEEEE. There are 14 residues in the CDR3. The CDR3 loop reads CASSEGQGIYGYTF. In DNA form, the CDR3 reads TGTGCCAGCAGCGAGGGACAGGGGATCTATGGCTACACCTTC.

J is TRBJ2-2 and V is TRBV24-1; the D gene is possibly TRBD2 (5 bases). Per germline, CDR1 KGHDR and CDR2 SFDVKD. This CDR3 has 17 amino acids. V was shortened by 5 bases and J by 0 bases, with 15 bases between the two germline ends. The CDR3 sequence: CATSAGWGSSNTGELFF. CDR3 DNA sequence: TGTGCCACCAGTGCGGGATGGGGTAGCTCGAACACCGGGGAGCTGTTTTTT.

This clonotype was detected many times. The CDR3 loop is CASSLNHGASTDTQYF. CDR3 sequence (DNA): TGTGCCAGCAGCTTAAACCACGGAGCTAGCACAGATACGCAGTATTTT. The chain links TRBV7-2 to TRBJ2-3; D is ambiguous. The CDR3 consists of 16 residues. Between the trimmed V and J ends, which lost 2 bases and 0 bases, there was a span of 12 bases. The germline V gene has CDR1 SGHTA and CDR2 FQGNSA. Full variable domain (rest looked up from reference TRBV7-2 and TRBJ2-3): GAGVSQSPSNKVTEKGKDVELRCDPISGHTALYWYRQSLGQGLEFLIYFQGNSAPDKSGLPSDRFSAERTGGSVSTLTIQRTQQEDSAVYLCASSLNHGASTDTQYFGPGTRLTVL.

This clonotype was seen only a few times. The rearrangement joins TRBV20-1 to TRBJ1-4; maybe TRBD1 (5 bases). Germline loops: CDR1 DFQATT, CDR2 SNEGSKA (reference sequence). The CDR3 totals 14 residues. V was cut by 3 bases and J by 6 bases, with 14 bases left in between. CDR3 sequence (DNA): TGCAGTGCTAGCGACGGAGGGGCAGATGAAAAACTGTTTTTT. Amino acid sequence: CSASDGGADEKLFF.

This clonotype has more than one count but fewer than ten. The chain is built from TRBV7-8 and TRBJ2-5, with 11 bases matching TRBD2. The germline gives CDR1 SGHVS, CDR2 FQNEAQ. The J segment lost 2 bases and the V segment lost 4 bases, leaving 6 bases of the junction unmatched. This CDR3 region has 16 residues. Written as DNA, the CDR3 is TGTGCCAGCAGCTCAAGACTAGCGGGGATTCAAGAGACCCAGTACTTC. It codes for CASSSRLAGIQETQYF.

The chain recombines TRBV6-5 with TRBJ2-3; D is perhaps TRBD1 (5 bases). V lost 0 bases and J 6 bases, leaving 13 bases between the germline ends. Germline values: CDR1 MNHEY, CDR2 SVGAGI. The CDR3 runs to 15 residues. The CDR3 loop is CASSYSSQGSDTQYF. The CDR3 region has the DNA TGTGCCAGCAGTTACTCGTCCCAGGGCAGCGATACGCAGTATTTT.

The V and J genes are TRBV6-2 or TRBV6-3 and TRBJ2-3; 8 bases are shared with TRBD1. Losses at the gene ends were 6 bases for V and 5 bases for J; bases not matched to a gene: 10. Germline assignment: CDR1 MNHEY and CDR2 SVGEGT. CDR3 length: 15 amino acids. CDR3 DNA sequence: TGTGCCAGCAGCCTCTTGACAGGGGAGGTAGATACGCAGTATTTT. Protein sequence: CASSLLTGEVDTQYF.

The CDR3 spells CASMDSMRRGEQYF. Written as DNA, the CDR3 is TGTGCCAGCATGGACTCCATGCGTCGCGGCGAGCAGTACTTC. This chain links TRBV6-1 with TRBJ2-7; perhaps TRBD2 as D (5 bases). CDR3 length: 14 amino acids. Between the trimmed V and J ends, which lost 7 bases and 6 bases, there was a span of 19 bases. Germline values: CDR1 MNHNS, CDR2 SASEGT.